This is a list of T cell receptor beta chains from one sample in a study of shared clonotypes between healthy human individuals. Data came from immunoSEQ multiplex PCR; TCRdb stores just in-frame clones and leaves some out. The sample holds some 2,000,000 clones, less than 95% seen once. The sequencing sample was made of naive CD8+ T cells sorted from blood. Source of these receptors: a man aged 18 to 35 in good health. The CDR3 runs from the conserved cysteine through the conserved F or W. The order of the fields is V gene, clone size, D gene, J gene, CDR3 DNA, CDR3 protein. The D gene is left open where the match is weak. A row's size may be missing; if present it is once, few, many or a size class.

TRBV9,-,TRBD1,TRBJ2-1,TGTGCCAGCAGCTCAACTCCGGGACAGAGCTCCTACAATGAGCAGTTCTTC,CASSSTPGQSSYNEQFF
TRBV27,-,TRBD2,TRBJ2-2,TGTGCCAGCAGTTCCGGGACTAGCGGGGGGGCACGGACCGGGGAGCTGTTTTTT,CASSSGTSGGARTGELFF
TRBV27,-,TRBD2,TRBJ2-1,TGTGCCAGCAGTTCGGGACTAGCGGGTGAGCAGTTCTTC,CASSSGLAGEQFF
TRBV28,-,-,TRBJ2-3,TGTGCCAGCATGGGACTTGACAGAGATACGCAGTATTTT,CASMGLDRDTQYF
TRBV28,-,TRBD1,TRBJ1-2,TGTGCCAGCAGCTCCAGGACGTTCGGGACAGGCTATGGCTACACCTTC,CASSSRTFGTGYGYTF
TRBV13,-,TRBD1,TRBJ2-3,TGTGCCAGCAGCCCGAGGACAGGGAAGGGCACAGATACGCAGTATTTT,CASSPRTGKGTDTQYF
TRBV25-1,-,-,TRBJ1-1,TGTGCCAGCAGTGAACAGGGTCTTATGAACACTGAAGCTTTCTTT,CASSEQGLMNTEAFF
TRBV29-1,few,TRBD1,TRBJ1-2,TGCAGCGTCAGGACAGGGAACTATGGCTACACCTTC,CSVRTGNYGYTF
TRBV29-1,-,-,TRBJ2-7,TGCAGCGTTGAACTCTGGCGGGATGCCTCCTACGAGCAGTACTTC,CSVELWRDASYEQYF
TRBV6-1,-,-,TRBJ1-3,TGTGCCAGCGCCAAGACGGTCTCTGGAAACACCATATATTTT,CASAKTVSGNTIYF
TRBV18,-,-,TRBJ2-1,TGTGCCAGCTCACCAGGTTTCAATGAGCAGTTCTTC,CASSPGFNEQFF
TRBV2,-,TRBD1,TRBJ1-5,TGTGCCAGCAGTACCAGGACAGGGGATCAGCCCCAGCATTTT,CASSTRTGDQPQHF
TRBV27,-,TRBD1,TRBJ1-4,TGTGCCAGCGCTTTATCGGAGGGGACAGGGAATGAAAAACTGTTTTTT,CASALSEGTGNEKLFF
TRBV13,-,-,TRBJ2-1,TGTGCCAGCAGCTTAGGTGGGGTGGGTAATGAGCAGTTCTTC,CASSLGGVGNEQFF
TRBV19,-,TRBD1,TRBJ1-1,TGTGCCAGCGGGACAGGGGGCACTGAAGCTTTCTTT,CASGTGGTEAFF
TRBV28,-,TRBD1,TRBJ2-1,TGTGCCAGCAGCCTTATGACAGGGGGCGCGTTTCAAGTTTCCTACAATGAGCAGTTCTTC,CASSLMTGGAFQVSYNEQFF
TRBV6-5,-,TRBD2,TRBJ2-1,TGTGCCAGCAGTTATTCTAGCGGCCAACTAAACAATGAGCAGTTCTTC,CASSYSSGQLNNEQFF
TRBV2,once,-,TRBJ2-5,TGTGCCAGCAGTGAGAGAGATCCCCAAGAGACCCAGTACTTC,CASSERDPQETQYF
TRBV4-3,-,-,TRBJ2-3,TGCGCCAGCAGCCAAGAGACCAACCGGGACTTAAGCACAGATACGCAGTATTTT,CASSQETNRDLSTDTQYF
TRBV30,-,-,TRBJ2-7,TGTGCCTGGAGTCCAGCCACCTACGAGCAGTACTTC,CAWSPATYEQYF
TRBV4-1,-,-,TRBJ2-1,TGCGCCAGCAGCCACCCCCCGGCGACAGGCCTCTACAATGAGCAGTTCTTC,CASSHPPATGLYNEQFF
TRBV2,-,-,TRBJ2-5,TGTGCCAGCACCCCCGGGACCGAGATTTACCAAGAGACCCAGTACTTC,CASTPGTEIYQETQYF
TRBV25-1,once,TRBD1,TRBJ1-1,TGTGCCAGCAGTCCTGGGCTAACAGGGGAGAACACTGAAGCTTTCTTT,CASSPGLTGENTEAFF
TRBV14,-,-,TRBJ2-7,TGTGCCAGCAGCCAAGCGCCGCGGGACTGGGTCGAGCAGTACTTC,CASSQAPRDWVEQYF
TRBV15,-,-,TRBJ2-3,TGTGCCACCAGCCGGGACCTCCCTAGCACAGATACGCAGTATTTT,CATSRDLPSTDTQYF
TRBV7-6,-,-,TRBJ1-5,TGTGCCAGCAGCTTAGGGGGGGGCTTAAGCAATCAGCCCCAGCATTTT,CASSLGGGLSNQPQHF
TRBV18,-,-,TRBJ2-3,TGTGCCAGCTCCGAGAAACGCGGCGGGCTCACAGATACGCAGTATTTT,CASSEKRGGLTDTQYF
TRBV5-1,-,-,TRBJ1-1,TGCGCCAGCAGCTCCACCCGACAGGACATGAACACTGAAGCTTTCTTT,CASSSTRQDMNTEAFF
TRBV7-9,-,TRBD2,TRBJ2-7,TGTGCCAGCAGCTCGGGACTAGCTCCGCTCGAGCAGTACTTC,CASSSGLAPLEQYF